This T cell receptor beta chain was sequenced for a study of neurological immune-mediated disorders. Study-wide results and limits: Sharing of CDR3 amino acid sequences among expanded clones across subjects was absent, suggesting private repertoires in all groups.

With 10-nucleotide random UMIs, 5'RACE was used to make the cDNA. TCRdb ran MiXCR on the 5' RACE reads and lists one entry per CDR3 protein. Of roughly 31,000 distinct CDR3 sequences listed, roughly a quarter were seen once; the top ten hold roughly 27%. This clonotype was counted at least ten times. What it binds is not known. There are 15 residues in the CDR3. Germline lookup yields CDR1 SGHVS and CDR2 FQNEAQ. V lost 7 bases and J lost 5; bases outside the gene matches: 9. The material sequenced was CD4+ T cells from blood. This clonotype was obtained from a man in his fifties with HTLV-1-associated myelopathy (HAM/TSP). V gene TRBV7-8 combines with J gene TRBJ2-1; 9 positions agree with TRBD1. In DNA, the CDR3 is TGTGCCAGCACTAGGCGGGACAGGGTTAACAATGAGCAGTTCTTC. This translates into CASTRRDRVNNEQFF. The full variable domain, completed using reference TRBV7-8 and TRBJ2-1, is GAGVSQSPRYKVAKRGQDVALRCDPISGHVSLFWYQQALGQGPEFLTYFQNEAQLDKSGLPSDRFFAERPEGSVSTLKIQRTQQEDSAVYLCASTRRDRVNNEQFFGPGTRLTVL.